This TCR beta chain was identified during a study of OX40 agonist ivuxolimab in advanced cancers. Baseline was the first blood sampling point, followed by cycle 4 day 1 and cycle 7 day 1. Generated by immunoSEQ multiplex PCR, the TCRdb table keeps only in-frame clones and is missing some. The top ten clones hold roughly 12% of a sample with approximately 62,000 clones, roughly 92% of them seen once. This CDR3 comprises 15 residues. V was trimmed by 3 bases and J by 6 bases, leaving 17 bases between them. The germline CDR1 and CDR2 sequences are SGHAT and FQDESV (reference sequence). This clonotype was obtained from an adult with an advanced solid tumor such as melanoma, head and neck, liver or kidney cancer. This chain connects TRBV11-1 to TRBJ1-1; D remains unclear. Sequencing used CD4+ or CD8+ T cells sorted from blood, obtained in a trial of the OX40 agonist ivuxolimab. The CDR3 loop reads CASSFRRPGGPEAFF. DNA of the CDR3: TGTGCCAGCAGCTTTCGGAGGCCGGGTGGCCCTGAAGCTTTCTTT.